The present entry profiles one T cell receptor beta chain with its context. This entry comes from a study of cytomegalovirus exposure and HLA in healthy donors. Study-wide background: Unique TCR beta sequences numbering some 120 million came from 150 million to 200 million T cells in an earlier analysis.

PCR primers comprised 60 Vbeta and 13 Jbeta primers. Some clones are missing from TCRdb's copy, which holds only in-frame ones; the method was immunoSEQ multiplex PCR. The sample holds approximately 180,000 clones, 80% seen once. The CDR3 consists of 12 residues. CDR1 is MNHEY, CDR2 SVGAGI, per germline. Material for sequencing was PBMCs. This clonotype was obtained from a man aged 25-40 years in good health and CMV-seropositive. The chain combines TRBV6-5 with TRBJ2-5; D ambiguous. The DNA matches TRBJ2-7 better at its end, which makes the J call doubtful. The CDR3: CASSTDFYEQYF. The DNA for the CDR3 is TGTGCCAGCAGCACAGATTTTTACGAGCAGTACTTC.